This is a list of T cell receptor beta chains from one sample in a study of blood T cell repertoires in COVID-19. TCRdb's table, derived via immunoSEQ multiplex PCR, lists solely in-frame clones and lacks some. Altogether around 250,000 clones are present, around 85% being singletons, with the ten largest covering approximately 2%. Sequences were obtained from PBMCs or T cells enriched from blood (not recorded which). Receptors were obtained from a woman aged 50 to 60 who had recovered from COVID-19. Both conserved end residues are part of each CDR3. The order of the fields is clone size, V gene, CDR3 length, J gene, D gene, CDR3 protein, CDR3 DNA. The D gene is left open where the match is weak. Size values are once, few and many counts, or a class for expanded clones, and some rows have none.

few	TRBV28	16	TRBJ1-5	NA	CASSLSAGLNNQPQHF	TGTGCCAGCAGTTTATCGGCGGGACTCAACAATCAGCCCCAGCATTTT
NA	TRBV28	15	TRBJ1-1	TRBD1	CASSPTGGFNTEAFF	TGTGCCAGCAGTCCGACAGGGGGCTTCAACACTGAAGCTTTCTTT
NA	TRBV6-5	12	TRBJ2-1	NA	CATGSNRGEQFF	TGTGCCACTGGGAGTAACCGGGGTGAGCAGTTCTTC
NA	TRBV19	17	TRBJ2-1	NA	CASSTNGYRSSYNEQFF	TGTGCCAGTAGCACAAACGGGTATAGGAGCTCCTACAATGAGCAGTTCTTC
NA	TRBV28	16	TRBJ1-5	NA	CASSLRREDGNQPQHF	TGTGCCAGCAGTTTACGCAGGGAGGACGGCAATCAGCCCCAGCATTTT
NA	TRBV15	13	TRBJ2-1	TRBD1	CASRDRGNNEQFF	TGTGCCTCCCGGGACAGGGGGAACAATGAGCAGTTCTTC
NA	TRBV6-7	13	TRBJ1-6	NA	CASSYCEDSPLHF	TGTGCCAGCAGTTACTGCGAGGATTCACCCCTCCACTTT
NA	TRBV6-2/TRBV6-3	17	TRBJ2-3	TRBD2	CASSSLRGLAETDTQYF	TGTGCCAGCAGTTCCCTCAGGGGACTAGCAGAGACAGATACGCAGTATTTT
few	TRBV19	14	TRBJ1-5	TRBD1	CASSMDRGLQPQHF	TGTGCCAGTAGTATGGACAGGGGGCTACAGCCCCAGCATTTT
NA	TRBV28	14	TRBJ2-3	NA	CASSSGQGTDTQYF	TGTGCCAGCAGTTCTGGCCAAGGCACAGATACGCAGTATTTT
NA	TRBV11-2	13	TRBJ2-3	NA	CASSLDRTDTQYF	TGTGCCAGCAGCTTAGATCGGACAGATACGCAGTATTTT
NA	TRBV2	13	TRBJ1-4	NA	CASSGTGREKLFF	TGTGCCAGCAGTGGAACAGGTCGGGAAAAACTGTTTTTT
few	TRBV10-3	12	TRBJ2-7	NA	CATTGSLYEQYF	TGTGCCACGACAGGATCTTTGTACGAGCAGTACTTC
NA	TRBV27	14	TRBJ1-4	NA	CASSTQGRTEKLFF	TGTGCCAGCAGTACCCAGGGAAGGACTGAAAAACTGTTTTTT
NA	TRBV29-1	13	TRBJ1-2	TRBD1	CSVEPGTGGAGAF	TGCAGCGTTGAACCAGGGACAGGGGGAGCCGGGGCCTTC
NA	TRBV29-1	14	TRBJ2-7	NA	CSVGGRVGTYEQYF	TGCAGCGTTGGAGGGCGGGTCGGAACCTACGAGCAGTACTTC
NA	TRBV4-1	15	TRBJ2-7	TRBD1	CASSQGDRGAYEQYF	TGCGCCAGCAGCCAAGGGGACAGGGGAGCCTACGAGCAGTACTTC